Reported below is one T cell receptor (beta chain). Its antigen is as yet unknown. The repertoire was sequenced with immunoSEQ multiplex PCR; TCRdb's copy has only in-frame clones and lacks some. Of millions of clones listed, around 93% were seen once; the top ten hold roughly 1.7%. The germline CDR1 and CDR2 sequences are LGHNA and YNFKEQ. V lost 3 bases, J lost 5 bases, and 19 bases lay in between. CDR3 length equals 16 residues. The sample is drawn from a study of shared clonotypes between healthy human individuals. Cells designated naive CD8 were CD45RO-negative and were positively selected for CCR7, with terminally differentiated effector memory CD45RA+ cells excluded. Recent vaccinations or acute infections were absent in the healthy HIV-negative adult donors. Notes on the study in general: In contrast to clonotypes shared by all four donors, non-shared clonotypes had lower generation probabilities. With few donors, the genetic and exposure-history diversity represented was limited.

This TCR was recovered from a man in his late teens or twenties in good health. Some clones in this sample may be carry-over from other donors' samples. What was sequenced was naive CD8+ T cells from PBMCs. The gene calls are TRBV4-2 and TRBJ1-1; TRBD1 is a possible D gene (6 bases). The CDR3 loop is CASSQGIRGGGTEAFF. DNA for the CDR3: TGTGCCAGCAGCCAGGGGATTAGGGGGGGTGGAACTGAAGCTTTCTTT.